This TCR beta chain was retrieved from a study of T cells after yellow fever vaccination. This CDR3 has 18 residues. V gave up 0 bases and J gave up 1 base, with 17 bases separating them. CDR1 is LGHNA, CDR2 YSLEER, per germline. Study results and limitations: Booster samples showed a return of most primary-vaccination clones (roughly 96% CD4, 85% to 90% CD8).

This clonotype was recorded at least ten times. What it binds is not known. A single record per CDR3 protein comes from TCRdb applying MiXCR to the 5' RACE reads. The sample includes 250,000 to 400,000 distinct CDR3 sequences, around 4.5% of them seen just once. The chain recombines TRBV4-3 with TRBJ2-3; a weak D match, TRBD1 (5 bases). The specimen was PBMCs, collected 15 days after the yellow fever booster vaccination. The receptor was derived from a young man who received the YFV17D yellow fever vaccine. The CDR3 DNA is TGCGCCAGCAGCCAAGATCGTTGGATGACAGAACGCACAGATACGCAGTATTTT. Amino acid sequence: CASSQDRWMTERTDTQYF.